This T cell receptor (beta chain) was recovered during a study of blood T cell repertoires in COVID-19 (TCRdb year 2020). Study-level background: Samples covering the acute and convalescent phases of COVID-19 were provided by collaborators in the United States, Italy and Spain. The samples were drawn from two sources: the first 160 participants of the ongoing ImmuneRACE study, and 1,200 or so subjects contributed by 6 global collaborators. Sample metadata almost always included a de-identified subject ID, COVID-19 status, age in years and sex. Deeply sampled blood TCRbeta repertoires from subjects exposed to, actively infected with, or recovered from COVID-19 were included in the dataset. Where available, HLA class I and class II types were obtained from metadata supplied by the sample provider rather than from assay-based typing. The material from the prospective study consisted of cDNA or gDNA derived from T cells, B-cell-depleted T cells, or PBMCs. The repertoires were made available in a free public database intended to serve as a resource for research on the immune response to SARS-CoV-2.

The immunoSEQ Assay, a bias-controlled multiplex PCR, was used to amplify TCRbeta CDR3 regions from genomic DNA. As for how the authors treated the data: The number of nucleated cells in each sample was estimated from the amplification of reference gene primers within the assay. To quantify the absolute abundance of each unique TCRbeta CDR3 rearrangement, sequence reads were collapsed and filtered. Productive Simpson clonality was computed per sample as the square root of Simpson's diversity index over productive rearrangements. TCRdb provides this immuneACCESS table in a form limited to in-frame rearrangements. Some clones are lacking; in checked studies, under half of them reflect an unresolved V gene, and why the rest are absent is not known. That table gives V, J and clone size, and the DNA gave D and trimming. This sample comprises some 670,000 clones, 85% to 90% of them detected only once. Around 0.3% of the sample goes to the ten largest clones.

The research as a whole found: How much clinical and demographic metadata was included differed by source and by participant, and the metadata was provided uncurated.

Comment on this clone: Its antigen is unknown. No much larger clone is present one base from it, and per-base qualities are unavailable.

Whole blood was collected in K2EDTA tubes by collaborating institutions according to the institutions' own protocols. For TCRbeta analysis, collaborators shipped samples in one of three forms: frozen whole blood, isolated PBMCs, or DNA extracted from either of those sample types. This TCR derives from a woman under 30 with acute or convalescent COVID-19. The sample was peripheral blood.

The CDR3 corresponds to CASSIEQDAYNEQFF. The base sequence is TGTGCCAGTAGTATAGAACAGGACGCCTACAATGAGCAGTTCTTC. The sequence is built from TRBV19 and TRBJ2-1; TRBD1 could be the D gene, as 5 bases match. At the junction V is shortened by 0 bases and J by 2 bases, with 8 bases in between. The germline V gene (reference sequence) provides CDR1 LNHDA and CDR2 SQIVND. CDR3 length: 15 amino acids, cysteine to phenylalanine. The read is trimmed to its CDR3 DNA, 45 bases read in frame from base 1.